This T cell receptor (beta chain) emerged from a study of blood T cells in healthy people across ages. Study-wide results and caveats: Higher diversity and more naive CD4+ cells were features of long-lived donors, compared to aged donors.

Isolated per sample were at least 6.5 million PBMCs. Sample-barcoded 5' priming and a J-beta primer mix drove a second PCR of 7 to 11 cycles. TCRdb reanalysed the 5' RACE reads using MiXCR and keeps one entry per CDR3 protein. The sample carries 550,000 to 650,000 distinct CDR3 sequences, approximately 30% recorded once. The V gene lost 4 bases and the J gene lost 6 bases, with 13 bases spanning the gap. This CDR3 has 14 residues. The germline V gene encodes CDR1 MNHEY and CDR2 SVGAGI. There are many counts of this clonotype. What it binds is not known. Specimen: blood. The chain links TRBV6-5 to TRBJ2-1, with D possibly called TRBD1 or TRBD2 (6 bases each). This TCR was recovered from a woman of 80 years or more in good health. The CDR3 nucleotides read TGTGCCAGCAGTTCCGGGGGCAGTCCCAATGAGCAGTTCTTC. This codes for CASSSGGSPNEQFF.